The next 12 T cell receptor beta chains were all read from a single sample in a study of cytomegalovirus exposure and HLA in healthy donors (dated by TCRdb to the late 2010s). Library preparation used the immunoSEQ multiplex PCR assay. For the multiplex PCR, a mixture combining 60 forward primers for TCR Vbeta segments and 13 reverse primers for TCR Jbeta segments was used. Here the immuneACCESS table is served through TCRdb, limited to in-frame sequences with V and J called. Missing clones are a known gap in these copies; in checked studies unresolved V genes cover under half, and the rest lacks a known reason. The sample records some 130,000 clones, around 80% of which are singletons. Approximately 1.5% of the sample belongs to the ten largest clones. Sequencing was carried out using PBMCs. The receptors here all came from a female donor in good health and CMV-seronegative.

The chain has TRBV29-1 and TRBJ2-7, with D perhaps matching TRBD2 (6 bases). Trimming removed 6 bases from V and 4 bases from J, with 19 bases in between. Germline CDR1 and CDR2: SQVTM and ANQGSEA. This CDR3 region has 14 residues. CDR3 in amino acids: CSVSGVVTFYEQYF. In DNA, the CDR3 is TGCAGCGTATCGGGAGTGGTGACCTTTTACGAGCAGTACTTC.

The CDR3 nucleotides are TGTGCCAGCGGCCAACCGACTTATCTAACCGGGGAGCTGTTTTTT. The encoded protein is CASGQPTYLTGELFF. The gene calls are TRBV27 and TRBJ2-2; no definite D call. The CDR3 consists of 15 residues. V lost 8 bases to trimming and J lost 5 bases, with 18 bases between them. The germline CDR1 and CDR2 sequences are MNHEY and SMNVEV (reference sequence).

This chain joins TRBV27 and TRBJ1-1; a possible D gene is TRBD1 (6 bases). Germline CDR1 is MNHEY and CDR2 is SMNVEV (reference sequence). This CDR3 contains 15 residues. The V end was cut by 1 base, the J end by 0 bases, with 9 bases between. CDR3 sequence reads: CASSLLAGVNTEAFF. The CDR3 bases are TGTGCCAGCAGTTTATTGGCAGGGGTGAACACTGAAGCTTTCTTT.

The rearrangement joins TRBV28 to TRBJ2-3, with 9 bases lining up with TRBD2. The junction had 5 bases not matched to a gene; V was cut back by 4 bases and J by 3 bases. Germline CDR1 is MDHEN and CDR2 is SYDVKM. CDR3 length: 15 amino acids. Written as DNA, the CDR3 is TGTGCCAGCAGTTATTCCAGCGGGAGGACAGATACGCAGTATTTT. Translated, it gives CASSYSSGRTDTQYF. Full variable domain (rest looked up from reference TRBV28 and TRBJ2-3): DVKVTQSSRYLVKRTGEKVFLECVQDMDHENMFWYRQDPGLGLRLIYFSYDVKMKEKGDIPEGYSVSREKKERFSLILESASTNQTSMYLCASSYSSGRTDTQYFGPGTRLTVL.

The rearrangement uses TRBV19 and TRBJ1-1, with D uncertain. This CDR3 comprises 11 residues. Trimming removed 6 bases at V and 5 bases at J, with 7 bases between. Germline CDR1 is LNHDA and CDR2 is SQIVND (reference sequence). CDR3 sequence (DNA): TGTGCCAGTAGGATCAGTACTGAAGCTTTCTTT. Its translation: CASRISTEAFF.

The V call is TRBV7-9, the J call TRBJ1-2; 9 bases fit TRBD1. The germline V gene has CDR1 SEHNR and CDR2 FQNEAQ (reference sequence). The V gene end was trimmed by 5 bases and the J gene end by 4 bases; junction bases not matched to a gene: 8. This CDR3 is 15 amino acids long. This chain's CDR3 is CASSPSGTGPYGYTF. The CDR3 DNA follows: TGTGCCAGCAGCCCCTCAGGGACAGGGCCCTATGGCTACACCTTC.

The CDR3: CASSPRDRTDEQYF. CDR3 DNA sequence: TGTGCCAGCAGTCCTAGGGACAGGACTGACGAGCAGTACTTC. The chain carries TRBV28 and TRBJ2-7, with 8 bases lining up with TRBD1. The V gene end was trimmed by 5 bases and the J gene end by 5 bases; junction bases not matched to a gene: 8. CDR1 and CDR2 (germline): MDHEN, SYDVKM. The CDR3 extends over 14 amino acids.

V is TRBV11-1 and J is TRBJ2-7, with 7 nucleotides matching TRBD1. Germline loops: CDR1 SGHAT, CDR2 FQDESV (reference sequence). The CDR3 consists of 14 residues. Trimming removed 1 base from V and 2 bases from J; junction bases left unmatched: 2. The CDR3 DNA reads TGTGCCAGCAGCTTAGGACAGGGCACCTACGAGCAGTACTTC. It encodes CASSLGQGTYEQYF. The full variable domain, in which reference TRBV11-1 and TRBJ2-7 provide the parts outside the CDR3, is EAEVAQSPRYKITEKSQAVAFWCDPISGHATLYWYRQILGQGPELLVQFQDESVVDDSQLPKDRFSAERLKGVDSTLKIQPAELGDSAMYLCASSLGQGTYEQYFGPGTRLTVT.

This chain connects TRBV6-5 to TRBJ2-7; maybe TRBD2 (5 bases). The ends were cut back, 8 bases at V and 6 bases at J, with 11 bases in the middle. The CDR3 consists of 11 residues. CDR1 is MNHEY and CDR2 is SVGAGI in the germline V gene. CDR3 DNA: TGTGCCAGCGGGAGAGAAGGCGAGCAGTACTTC. This codes for CASGREGEQYF.

This chain links TRBV5-6 with TRBJ2-3; 7 bases align to TRBD1. The trim removed 1 base at V and 6 bases at J, leaving 5 bases unmatched. The CDR3 spans 14 residues. The germline V gene has CDR1 SGHDT and CDR2 YYEEEE. The CDR3 region is CASSLRQGADTQYF. The CDR3, as DNA: TGTGCCAGCAGCTTGAGACAGGGCGCCGATACGCAGTATTTT.

This clone occurred once. The chain has TRBV28 and TRBJ1-2; possibly TRBD1 for D (6 bases). V was cut by 4 bases and J by 5 bases, with 29 bases left in between. There are 19 residues in the CDR3. The germline V gene has CDR1 MDHEN and CDR2 SYDVKM. CDR3 amino acids: CASSSLDGTQGGGMYGYTF. Here the CDR3 DNA reads TGTGCCAGCAGTTCCCTAGATGGGACACAGGGCGGGGGAATGTATGGCTACACCTTC.

The chain carries TRBV27 and TRBJ1-2; tentatively, D is TRBD1 (6 bases). This CDR3 has 13 amino acids. The germline V gene has CDR1 MNHEY and CDR2 SMNVEV (reference sequence). V lost 3 bases and J lost 5, with 10 bases in between. CDR3 in DNA: TGTGCCAGCAGTTTGACAGGACCTTATGGCTACACCTTC. Encoded protein: CASSLTGPYGYTF.